A single sample gave rise to the 18 T cell receptor beta chains below, sequenced in a study of shared clonotypes between healthy human individuals. The method was immunoSEQ multiplex PCR; TCRdb's version includes in-frame clones alone and lacks a portion of them. Of millions of clones listed, over 85% are singletons. The source material was naive CD4+ T cells sorted from blood. Subset indicated: CD45RA+ positively selected. These receptors all come from a man aged 18 to 30 in good health.

The chain combines TRBV6-6 with TRBJ2-5; D is perhaps TRBD1 (6 bases). Germline V gene lookup returns CDR1 MNHNY and CDR2 SVGAGI (reference sequence). This CDR3 is 14 amino acids long. The V end lost 6 bases, the J end lost 2 bases, and 13 bases lay between the germline ends. CDR3 coding DNA: TGTGCCAGCAGGCCCTGGACAGCTCAAGAGACCCAGTACTTC. Its protein is CASRPWTAQETQYF.

The DNA of the CDR3 is TGTGCCAGCAGGGCCACAGGGAATGAAAAACTGTTTTTT. Its translation: CASRATGNEKLFF. This rearrangement joins TRBV2 to TRBJ1-4; D may be TRBD1 (6 bases). Germline V lookup: CDR1 SNHLY, CDR2 FYNNEI. Trimming removed 6 bases from V and 5 bases from J, with 10 bases in between. CDR3 length: 13 residues.

V is TRBV15 and J is TRBJ2-5; D call uncertain. This CDR3 spans 15 amino acids. Germline V lookup: CDR1 LNHNV, CDR2 YYDKDF (reference sequence). Deletions cut 1 base from V and 4 bases from J, with 13 bases between. Here the CDR3 DNA reads TGTGCCACCAGCAGAGCCCAGAAAGCTGGAGAGACCCAGTACTTC. Protein product: CATSRAQKAGETQYF.

This clone was observed a single time. Additional DNA sequences in this sample encode the identical CDR3. The chain couples TRBV6-5 to TRBJ1-2; 8 bases fit TRBD1. This CDR3 region has 14 residues. The germline CDR1 and CDR2 sequences are MNHEY and SVGAGI. After removal of 2 bases from V and 4 bases from J, the junction contained 3 bases not matched to a gene. The CDR3 coding sequence is TGTGCCAGCAGTTACGGGACAGGAGGCTATGGCTACACCTTC. Translating gives CASSYGTGGYGYTF.

The chain's CDR3 is CASSLPTTGPTVYNEQFF. The CDR3 DNA reads as TGTGCCAGCAGCTTACCCACGACAGGGCCCACCGTCTACAATGAGCAGTTCTTC. The rearrangement joins TRBV7-2 to TRBJ2-1; 7 positions agree with TRBD1. Germline CDR1 and CDR2: SGHTA and FQGNSA. J was trimmed by 3 bases and V by 2 bases; bases with no gene match: 13. The CDR3 loop spans 18 amino acids.

With regard to this clone: This sample also contains other DNA sequences that code for the same CDR3. The V gene is TRBV6-5, the J gene TRBJ1-5; a possible D gene is TRBD1 (6 bases). The CDR3 loop spans 15 amino acids. The V end lost 5 bases, the J end lost 0 bases, and 11 bases lay between the germline ends. CDR1 is MNHEY, CDR2 SVGAGI, per germline. This CDR3 is CASSRGQYSNQPQHF. Here the CDR3 DNA reads TGTGCCAGCAGTCGAGGACAGTATAGCAATCAGCCCCAGCATTTT.

This clone was found once. This chain links TRBV10-2 with TRBJ1-5; possibly TRBD1 for D (6 bases). This CDR3 is 14 amino acids long. Per the germline V gene, CDR1 is WSHSY and CDR2 is SAAADI. V was cut by 5 bases and J by 1 base, with 9 bases left in between. The CDR3 spells CASSSQGSNQPQHF. The CDR3 DNA is TGCGCCAGCAGTTCACAGGGAAGCAATCAGCCCCAGCATTTT.

This chain links TRBV6-5 with TRBJ2-3; TRBD1 might be the D (6 bases). The ends were cut back, 5 bases at V and 0 bases at J, with 12 bases in the middle. This CDR3 spans 15 amino acids. The V gene's germline CDR1 is MNHEY and CDR2 SVGAGI. CDR3 sequence: CASSKTGRSTDTQYF. The CDR3 coding sequence is TGTGCCAGCAGTAAGACAGGCAGGAGCACAGATACGCAGTATTTT.

The chain joins TRBV30 to TRBJ1-2; D gene uncertain. Deletions cut 0 bases from V and 0 bases from J, with 11 bases between. Germline V gene data show CDR1 as GTSNPN and CDR2 as SVGIG (reference sequence). The CDR3 sequence is 15 residues long. The CDR3 protein is CAWSVSTVANYGYTF. CDR3 DNA: TGTGCCTGGAGTGTATCTACAGTAGCTAACTATGGCTACACCTTC. The variable domain in full, with the rest retrieved from reference TRBV30 and TRBJ1-2, is SQTIHQWPATLVQPVGSPLSLECTVEGTSNPNLYWYRQAAGRGLQLLFYSVGIGQISSEVPQNLSASRPQDRQFILSSKKLLLSDSGFYLCAWSVSTVANYGYTFGSGTRLTVV.

The rearrangement joins TRBV30 to TRBJ2-1; D unresolved. V lost 2 bases to trimming and J lost 6 bases, with 11 bases between them. This CDR3 region has 13 residues. Germline V gene sequence: CDR1 GTSNPN, CDR2 SVGIG (reference sequence). CDR3 in DNA: TGTGCCTGGAGTCCCCAGGCCGGCAATGAGCAGTTCTTC. Amino acids: CAWSPQAGNEQFF.

The rearrangement joins TRBV28 to TRBJ2-5; D is possibly TRBD1 or TRBD2 (7 bases each). Trimming cost V 9 bases and J 9 bases, with 23 bases left between them. The CDR3 is made up of 14 amino acids. Germline-derived CDR1 and CDR2 are MDHEN and SYDVKM. This CDR3 reads CASKPGGERRAQYF. DNA for the CDR3: TGTGCCAGTAAACCAGGGGGGGAAAGGAGAGCCCAGTACTTC.

In the case of this clone: The junction shows a germline mismatch at one end, possibly a read error. Different DNA sequences within this sample yield the same CDR3. The chain employs TRBV7-7 and TRBJ2-7; TRBD1 aligns across 9 bases. The CDR3 extends over 15 amino acids. CDR1 and CDR2 (germline): SSHAT, FNYEAQ (reference sequence). This CDR3 reads CASSLGTGSSYEQYF. CDR3 DNA: TGTGCTAGCAGCCTCGGGACAGGGAGCTCCTACGAGCAGTACTTC.

V gene TRBV7-6 combines with J gene TRBJ2-3, with D hard to call. This CDR3 comprises 14 residues. Germline CDR1 and CDR2: SGHVS and FNYEAQ. Trimming pared 1 base from V and 8 bases from J, leaving 13 bases between. The CDR3 loop is CASSLGGSSVTQYF. CDR3 DNA sequence: TGTGCCAGCAGCTTAGGCGGCAGCAGTGTTACGCAGTATTTT.

With respect to this clone: The junction departs from germline at one end; a sequencing error may be responsible. This chain links TRBV7-7 with TRBJ2-1, with a possible D match to TRBD2 (5 bases). The CDR3 consists of 17 residues. Germline values: CDR1 SSHAT, CDR2 FNYEAQ (reference sequence). The CDR3 sequence is CASSLAGGPGGSNEQFF. CDR3 sequence (DNA): TGTGCTAGCAGCTTAGCAGGCGGGCCCGGCGGGTCCAATGAGCAGTTCTTC.

This clone was found a few times. J is TRBJ1-6 and V is TRBV27; TRBD1 might be the D (5 bases). Trimming removed 3 bases at V and 13 bases at J, with 19 bases between. The CDR3 loop spans 15 amino acids. Germline CDR1 reads MNHEY; CDR2 reads SMNVEV (reference sequence). The CDR3 loop reads CASSLGGGIPFPLHF. The CDR3 DNA sequence: TGTGCCAGCAGTTTGGGGGGAGGCATCCCCTTCCCCCTCCACTTT.

The chain is built from TRBV14 and TRBJ2-5; unclear D gene. The V end was cut by 3 bases, the J end by 4 bases, with 21 bases between. CDR1 SGHDN and CDR2 FVKESK come from the germline V gene. The CDR3 length is 17 residues. CDR3 residues: CASSQIRDSSGSETQYF. The CDR3 nucleotides read TGTGCCAGCAGCCAGATCCGAGACTCAAGTGGGTCAGAGACCCAGTACTTC.

The gene calls are TRBV19 and TRBJ1-6; weak D call: TRBD1 (6 bases). The CDR3 runs to 15 residues. The V gene's germline CDR1 is LNHDA and CDR2 SQIVND (reference sequence). The ends were cut back, 7 bases at V and 6 bases at J, with 16 bases in the middle. The CDR3 reads CASTTGTGRNSPLHF. CDR3 coding DNA: TGTGCCAGTACTACGGGAACAGGGCGTAATTCACCCCTCCACTTT. Variable domain in full (rest from reference TRBV19 and TRBJ1-6): DGGITQSPKYLFRKEGQNVTLSCEQNLNHDAMYWYRQDPGQGLRLIYYSQIVNDFQKGDIAEGYSVSREKKESFPLTVTSAQKNPTAFYLCASTTGTGRNSPLHFGNGTRLTVT.

The V and J genes are TRBV29-1 and TRBJ1-4; 7 nucleotides agree with TRBD1. The CDR3 loop spans 16 amino acids. The germline CDR1 and CDR2 sequences are SQVTM and ANQGSEA. The V and J ends lost 5 bases and 7 bases, in that order; junction bases with no gene match: 16. In DNA, the CDR3 is TGCAGCGTTCGGGGCCGCGGAGGGGGCTGGGGTGAAAAACTGTTTTTT. Residues: CSVRGRGGGWGEKLFF.